Below, 13 T cell receptor beta chains from the same sample are listed, as sequenced in a study of blood T cell repertoires in COVID-19. The assay was immunoSEQ multiplex PCR, and TCRdb's table has in-frame clones only and misses some. The sample yields about 42,000 clones, about 86% seen once. Material: peripheral blood. Receptors originate from an older man with acute or convalescent COVID-19.

The chain is built from TRBV3-1 (or the pseudogene TRBV3-2) and TRBJ2-5, with 10 bases fitting TRBD1. The CDR3 extends over 14 amino acids. Losses at the gene ends were 5 bases for V and 6 bases for J; bases not matched to a gene: 6. The germline V gene encodes CDR1 LGHDT and CDR2 YNNKEL (reference sequence). This CDR3 is CASSSRDRGKTQYF. In nucleotides, the CDR3 is TGTGCCAGCAGCAGCCGGGACAGGGGTAAGACCCAGTACTTC.

As DNA, the CDR3 is TGTGCCAGCAGCCAAGCTGTGGCAGGCAATGAAAAACTGTTTTTT. This sequence encodes CASSQAVAGNEKLFF. The chain uses TRBV3-1 (or the pseudogene TRBV3-2) and TRBJ1-4, with unresolved D. This CDR3 has 15 residues. Between the trimmed V and J ends, which lost 1 base and 5 bases, there was a span of 11 bases. Germline V gene sequence: CDR1 LGHDT, CDR2 YNNKEL (reference sequence).

This chain uses TRBV30 with TRBJ1-3; no clear D. Trimming removed 5 bases from V and 0 bases from J, with 8 bases in between. This CDR3 has 13 amino acids. From germline, CDR1 is GTSNPN and CDR2 SVGIG (reference sequence). The CDR3 DNA reads TGTGCCTGGGACGGGAGCTCTGGAAACACCATATATTTT. This gives the protein CAWDGSSGNTIYF.

V is TRBV9 and J is TRBJ2-6; no reliable D call. V lost 0 bases, J lost 0 bases, and 4 bases lay in between. The CDR3 sequence is 15 residues long. The V gene's germline CDR1 is SGDLS and CDR2 YYNGEE. CDR3 sequence (DNA): TGTGCCAGCAGCGTAGACTACTCTGGGGCCAACGTCCTGACTTTC. It translates to CASSVDYSGANVLTF. Supplemented by reference TRBV9 and TRBJ2-6, the full variable domain reads DSGVTQTPKHLITATGQRVTLRCSPRSGDLSVYWYQQSLDQGLQFLIQYYNGEERAKGNILERFSAQQFPDLHSELNLSSLELGDSALYFCASSVDYSGANVLTFGAGSRLTVL.

The chain carries TRBV5-1 and TRBJ2-7, with a possible D match to TRBD1 (6 bases). V was shortened by 2 bases and J by 1 base, with 13 bases between the two germline ends. This CDR3 contains 15 residues. From germline, CDR1 is SGHRS and CDR2 YFSETQ. CDR3 sequence: CASSFTQGQSYEQYF. The CDR3, as DNA: TGCGCCAGCAGCTTCACGCAGGGACAATCCTACGAGCAGTACTTC.

The genes are TRBV19 and TRBJ1-1; 12 bases map to TRBD1. J lost 4 bases, V lost 5 bases, and 5 bases had no gene match. This CDR3 comprises 15 residues. Germline V gene data show CDR1 as LNHDA and CDR2 as SQIVND (reference sequence). CDR3 loop: CASSGTGGVRTEAFF. CDR3 sequence (DNA): TGTGCCAGTAGTGGGACAGGGGGCGTACGCACTGAAGCTTTCTTT.

The rearrangement links TRBV2 to TRBJ1-1, with D unclear. Germline values: CDR1 SNHLY, CDR2 FYNNEI. The length of the CDR3 is 13 residues. V lost 4 bases and J lost 8, with 14 bases in between. As DNA, the CDR3 is TGTGCCAGCAGTGGAGGTCTCGACCTCGAAGCTTTCTTT. Encoded protein: CASSGGLDLEAFF.

J is TRBJ1-1 and V is TRBV6-5; D ambiguous. Germline V gives CDR1 MNHEY, CDR2 SVGAGI. The CDR3 contains 15 residues. The germline V and J ends were trimmed by 0 bases and 4 bases, with 12 bases remaining between them. CDR3 protein: CASSYSGRPFTEAFF. In DNA, the CDR3 is TGTGCCAGCAGTTACTCAGGGAGACCTTTCACTGAAGCTTTCTTT.

The chain couples TRBV7-9 to TRBJ2-7, with a possible D match to TRBD1 (6 bases). V was clipped by 4 bases and J by 6 bases, with 19 bases between them. CDR1 is SEHNR, CDR2 FQNEAQ, per germline (reference sequence). The CDR3 is 15 residues long. CDR3: CASSWHRVRPGEQYF. The CDR3 bases are TGTGCCAGCAGCTGGCACAGGGTGCGGCCGGGCGAGCAGTACTTC.

The V and J genes are TRBV18 and TRBJ1-1; maybe TRBD1 (5 bases). V lost 0 bases and J 8 bases, leaving 7 bases between the germline ends. The V gene's germline CDR1 is KGHSH and CDR2 LQKENI. This CDR3 spans 12 amino acids. CDR3 protein: CASSPPGGEAFF. CDR3 nucleotide sequence: TGTGCCAGCTCACCACCCGGGGGAGAAGCTTTCTTT.

The V and J genes are TRBV4-3 and TRBJ2-7, with 8 nucleotides matching TRBD2. CDR3 length: 14 residues. V lost 5 bases to trimming and J lost 0 bases; unmatched junction nucleotides: 3. Germline V lookup: CDR1 LGHNA, CDR2 YSLEER. The CDR3, as DNA: TGCGCCAGCAGCTTTAGCGGGGCCTCCTACGAGCAGTACTTC. Amino acids: CASSFSGASYEQYF.

The rearrangement links TRBV6-5 to TRBJ2-4; no definite D call. Germline CDR1 and CDR2: MNHEY and SVGAGI. This CDR3 spans 15 amino acids. Trimming removed 6 bases from V and 0 bases from J, with 12 bases in between. For the CDR3, the DNA is TGTGCCAGCAGCCTAGAGAGGTCAGCCAAAAACATTCAGTACTTC. Translating it yields CASSLERSAKNIQYF.

The chain's CDR3 is CAWSVPGGTGELFF. CDR3 nucleotides: TGTGCCTGGAGTGTACCCGGGGGCACCGGGGAGCTGTTTTTT. This sequence joins TRBV30 and TRBJ2-2; a possible D gene is TRBD2 (6 bases). V was pared by 0 bases and J by 4 bases, with 9 bases between. This CDR3 is built from 14 residues. The germline V gene encodes CDR1 GTSNPN and CDR2 SVGIG (reference sequence).